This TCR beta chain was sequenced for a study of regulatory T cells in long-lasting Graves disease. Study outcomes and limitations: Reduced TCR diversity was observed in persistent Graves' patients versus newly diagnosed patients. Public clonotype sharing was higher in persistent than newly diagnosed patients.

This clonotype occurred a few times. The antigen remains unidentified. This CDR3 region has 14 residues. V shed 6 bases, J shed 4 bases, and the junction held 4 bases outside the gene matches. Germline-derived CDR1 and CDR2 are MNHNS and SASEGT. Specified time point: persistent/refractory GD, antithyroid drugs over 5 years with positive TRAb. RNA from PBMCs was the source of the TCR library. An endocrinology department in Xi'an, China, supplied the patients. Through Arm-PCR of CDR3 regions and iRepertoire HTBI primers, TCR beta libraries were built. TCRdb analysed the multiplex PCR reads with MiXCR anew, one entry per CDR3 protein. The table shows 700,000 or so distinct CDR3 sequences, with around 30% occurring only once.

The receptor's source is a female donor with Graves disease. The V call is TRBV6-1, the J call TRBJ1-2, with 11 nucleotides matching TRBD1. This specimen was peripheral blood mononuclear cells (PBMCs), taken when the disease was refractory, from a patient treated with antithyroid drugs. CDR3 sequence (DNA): TGTGCCAGCAGAGGGACAGGGGGTACCTATGGCTACACCTTC. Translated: CASRGTGGTYGYTF.